One sample yielded the 21 T cell receptor beta chains listed below, sequenced in a study of T-cell memory formation after mild COVID-19. TCRdb reprocessed the 5' RACE reads via MiXCR and lists one record per CDR3 protein. This repertoire shows 350,000 to 500,000 distinct CDR3 sequences, about a sixth found once; its top ten account for 20% to 25%. Sequenced sample: PBMCs or a T cell subset sorted from them (not recorded which). The receptors come from a man aged 18 to 30 who had mild COVID-19 (a few samples of this study predate the infection). Cell type and time point are not known.

On this clonotype: Compared with germline, one end of the junction differs, possibly owing to a read error. The V call is TRBV7-2, the J call TRBJ1-6; no clear D gene. Germline lookup yields CDR1 SGHTA and CDR2 FQGNSA. The CDR3 extends over 18 amino acids. The CDR3 reads CASSIAYPVRSYNSPLHF. The CDR3 nucleotides read TGTGCCAGCAGCATAGCATACCCCGTCCGCTCCTATAATTCACCCCTCCACTTT.

The chain has TRBV5-1 and TRBJ1-1; D unresolved. This CDR3 has 15 residues. Germline assignment: CDR1 SGHRS and CDR2 YFSETQ. The ends were cut back, 0 bases at V and 2 bases at J, with 11 bases in the middle. CDR3 region: CASSLVPGSNTEAFF. CDR3 nucleotides: TGCGCCAGCAGCTTGGTCCCAGGCTCAAACACTGAAGCTTTCTTT.

In this sample, this clonotype turned up a few times. This rearrangement joins TRBV4-2 to TRBJ2-7; D possibly corresponds to TRBD2 (5 bases). CDR3 size: 15 residues. Trimming pared 0 bases from V and 4 bases from J, leaving 13 bases between. Germline V gene lookup returns CDR1 LGHNA and CDR2 YNFKEQ. CDR3 residues: CASSQEPGIRYEQYF. In DNA, the CDR3 is TGTGCCAGCAGCCAAGAGCCGGGGATAAGATACGAGCAGTACTTC.

The gene calls are TRBV10-3 and TRBJ1-1; D gene unclear. V lost 0 bases, J lost 3 bases, and 11 bases lay in between. Per the germline V gene, CDR1 is ENHRY and CDR2 is SYGVKD. The CDR3 sequence is 15 residues long. DNA of the CDR3: TGTGCCATCAGTGAGTCGATCTTGAGGGACACTGAAGCTTTCTTT. Protein sequence: CAISESILRDTEAFF.

This clonotype was seen more than once but under ten times. The chain carries TRBV14 and TRBJ1-2; D call uncertain. Trimming removed 2 bases from V and 3 bases from J, with 16 bases in between. CDR1 is SGHDN and CDR2 is FVKESK in the germline V gene. This CDR3 contains 16 residues. The CDR3 DNA reads as TGTGCCAGCAGCCAACGGGTTGCGGGTGGGCACTATGGCTACACCTTC. Translated, it gives CASSQRVAGGHYGYTF.

This clonotype has just a few counts. The chain carries TRBV20-1 and TRBJ2-7; no clear D gene. The CDR3 spans 12 residues. CDR1 is DFQATT, CDR2 SNEGSKA, per germline (reference sequence). With 0 bases removed from V and 4 bases from J, the gap between germline ends came to 7 bases. CDR3 nucleotides: TGCAGTGCTAGAGAAGGCACTTACGAGCAGTACTTC. Translating it yields CSAREGTYEQYF.

The CDR3 nucleotides are TGTGCCAGCAGCGTAGGGTTTACCGAGCAGTACTTC. Amino acid sequence: CASSVGFTEQYF. This rearrangement joins TRBV7-9 to TRBJ2-7; unclear D gene. The ends were cut back, 5 bases at V and 6 bases at J, with 11 bases in the middle. This CDR3 is 12 amino acids long. CDR1 and CDR2 (germline): SEHNR, FQNEAQ (reference sequence).

For the CDR3, the DNA is TGTGCCAGCAGCTTGAAGATAGGGGTCGGGAACACCGGGGAGCTGTTTTTT. Translating it yields CASSLKIGVGNTGELFF. The genes are TRBV5-8 and TRBJ2-2, with D maybe TRBD1 (5 bases). Germline CDR1 and CDR2: SGHTS and YDEGEE. V gave up 1 base and J gave up 1 base, with 14 bases separating them. CDR3 size: 17 residues.

The chain has TRBV28 and TRBJ2-1; D gene ambiguous. The ends were cut back, 3 bases at V and 8 bases at J, with 5 bases in the middle. The CDR3 loop spans 11 amino acids. Germline V gives CDR1 MDHEN, CDR2 SYDVKM. The CDR3 loop reads CASSFGHEQFF. The DNA of the CDR3 is TGTGCCAGCAGTTTCGGGCATGAGCAGTTCTTC.

V is TRBV6-2 or TRBV6-3 and J is TRBJ1-5; TRBD1 aligns across 9 bases. This CDR3 comprises 18 residues. Trimming cost V 3 bases and J 4 bases; bases outside gene matches: 13. Germline V gene lookup returns CDR1 MNHEY and CDR2 SVGEGT. The CDR3 sequence: CASSYVAGQGVRNQPQHF. The CDR3 DNA sequence: TGTGCCAGCAGTTATGTTGCGGGACAGGGAGTTAGGAATCAGCCCCAGCATTTT.

Turning to this clonotype: The junction differs from germline at one of its ends, possibly a read error. The chain employs TRBV6-6 and TRBJ2-5, with 8 bases aligning to TRBD2. Germline V gene lookup returns CDR1 MNHNY and CDR2 SVGAGI (reference sequence). The CDR3 extends over 18 amino acids. In DNA, the CDR3 is TGTGACAGCAGTTACTCGGGGCAAGCGGGGGATTTCCAAGAGACCCAGTACTTC. Residues: CDSSYSGQAGDFQETQYF.

The genes are TRBV28 and TRBJ2-7, with 9 bases identical to TRBD1. Germline CDR1 MDHEN, CDR2 SYDVKM. This CDR3 region has 14 residues. The V and J ends lost 4 bases and 4 bases, in that order; junction bases with no gene match: 5. CDR3 DNA: TGTGCCAGCAGTTCCTCCGGGACAGGGTACGAGCAGTACGTC. Residues: CASSSSGTGYEQYV.

The gene calls are TRBV29-1 and TRBJ2-1, with TRBD2 identical over 8 bases. V was clipped by 3 bases and J by 9 bases; unmatched bases: 10. The CDR3 has 14 amino acids. From germline, CDR1 is SQVTM and CDR2 ANQGSEA. CDR3 sequence reads: CSVDSSGGHSEQFF. CDR3 DNA sequence: TGCAGCGTTGATTCTTCGGGGGGGCATAGTGAGCAGTTCTTC.

The chain links TRBV13 to TRBJ1-2, with D uncertain. Trimming left V 8 bases short and J 4 bases short, with 14 bases between. The CDR3 has 13 residues. Germline V CDR1 and CDR2: PRHDT, FYEKMQ (reference sequence). This chain's CDR3 is CASSLQASYGYTF. The DNA for the CDR3 is TGTGCCAGCTCCCTTCAGGCCTCCTATGGCTACACCTTC.

This clonotype was recorded a few times. The rearrangement links TRBV28 to TRBJ1-6; D gene uncertain. Trimming removed 3 bases at V and 15 bases at J, with 12 bases between. The germline gives CDR1 MDHEN, CDR2 SYDVKM. There are 12 residues in the CDR3. CDR3 amino acids: CASSFISGRLHF. The CDR3, as DNA: TGTGCCAGCAGTTTTATCAGCGGTCGCCTCCACTTT.

This clonotype has a handful of counts. This chain joins TRBV14 and TRBJ2-1; 9 bases match TRBD1. The CDR3 is made up of 16 amino acids. Germline V gene lookup returns CDR1 SGHDN and CDR2 FVKESK. Losses at the gene ends were 4 bases for V and 8 bases for J; bases not matched to a gene: 12. The CDR3 sequence: CASSLYGTGTVDEQFF. The CDR3 DNA reads TGTGCCAGCAGCCTTTACGGGACAGGGACAGTAGATGAGCAGTTCTTC.

This clonotype occurred a few times. This sequence joins TRBV7-9 and TRBJ1-2; D call uncertain. This CDR3 has 11 residues. Germline values: CDR1 SEHNR, CDR2 FQNEAQ (reference sequence). V was pared by 5 bases and J by 6 bases, with 7 bases between. CDR3 amino acids: CASSPEDGYTF. The CDR3 DNA is TGTGCCAGCAGCCCTGAGGATGGCTACACCTTC.

V usage is TRBV7-6 and J usage is TRBJ2-1; 11 bases align to TRBD1. CDR3 length: 14 amino acids. V was pared by 9 bases and J by 5 bases, with 6 bases of the junction left unmatched. Germline CDR1 SGHVS, CDR2 FNYEAQ. The CDR3 reads CASTGTGGNNEQFF. In nucleotides, the CDR3 is TGTGCCAGTACCGGGACAGGGGGGAACAATGAGCAGTTCTTC.

This clonotype was seen a handful of times. The chain couples TRBV5-1 to TRBJ2-3; 11 bases map to TRBD1. With V trimmed by 4 bases and J by 6 bases, 7 bases remained unmatched. This CDR3 spans 15 amino acids. The germline gives CDR1 SGHRS, CDR2 YFSETQ. The DNA of the CDR3 is TGCGCCAGCAGCGACCCGGACAGGGGGCCCGATACGCAGTATTTT. Protein sequence: CASSDPDRGPDTQYF.

This clonotype turned up a few times. The chain carries TRBV20-1 and TRBJ2-1; 10 bases fit TRBD1. V trimming: 6 bases; J trimming: 1 base; junction bases outside the gene matches: 9. The germline CDR1 and CDR2 sequences are DFQATT and SNEGSKA (reference sequence). This CDR3 has 16 residues. This CDR3 is CSADGTGVGSYNEQFF. The CDR3 nucleotides read TGCAGTGCGGACGGGACAGGGGTAGGGTCCTACAATGAGCAGTTCTTC.

The genes are TRBV11-1 and TRBJ1-1; D is undetermined. The CDR3 covers 15 residues. Deletions cut 5 bases from V and 3 bases from J, with 16 bases between. From germline, CDR1 is SGHAT and CDR2 FQDESV (reference sequence). DNA for the CDR3: TGTGCCAGCAGCCCGCGTGGGTGGGCCGACACTGAAGCTTTCTTT. This encodes CASSPRGWADTEAFF.